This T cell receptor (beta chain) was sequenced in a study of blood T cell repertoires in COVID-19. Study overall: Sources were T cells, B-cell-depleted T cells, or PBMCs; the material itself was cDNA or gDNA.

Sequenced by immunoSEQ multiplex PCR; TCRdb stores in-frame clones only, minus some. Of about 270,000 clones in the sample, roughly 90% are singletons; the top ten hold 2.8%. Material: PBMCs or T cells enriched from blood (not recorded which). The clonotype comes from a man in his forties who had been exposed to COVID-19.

CDR3 sequence reads: CASSSLMQGVHGYTF. CDR3 sequence (DNA): TGTGCCAGCAGTTCGCTAATGCAGGGGGTTCATGGCTACACCTTC. This rearrangement joins TRBV27 to TRBJ1-2; 7 bases map to TRBD1. After removal of 4 bases from V and 6 bases from J, the junction contained 11 bases not matched to a gene. CDR1 and CDR2 (germline): MNHEY, SMNVEV (reference sequence). There are 15 residues in the CDR3.